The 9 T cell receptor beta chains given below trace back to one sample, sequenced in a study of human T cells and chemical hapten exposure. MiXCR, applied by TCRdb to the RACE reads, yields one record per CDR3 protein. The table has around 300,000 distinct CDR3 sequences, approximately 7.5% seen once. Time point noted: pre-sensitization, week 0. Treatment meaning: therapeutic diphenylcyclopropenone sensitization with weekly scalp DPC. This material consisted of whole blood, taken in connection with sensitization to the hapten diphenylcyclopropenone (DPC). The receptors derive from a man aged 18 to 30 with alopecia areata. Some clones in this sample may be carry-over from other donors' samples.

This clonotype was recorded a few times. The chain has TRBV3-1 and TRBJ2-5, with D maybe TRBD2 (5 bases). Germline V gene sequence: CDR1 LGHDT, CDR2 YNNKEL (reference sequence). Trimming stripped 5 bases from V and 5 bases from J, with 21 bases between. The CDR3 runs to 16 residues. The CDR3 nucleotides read TGTGCCAGCAGCTCCCAGAGGGCCGGGTCTTCGGAGACCCAGTACTTC. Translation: CASSSQRAGSSETQYF.

CDR3 protein: CAIRPLTRPLCEEQYF. CDR3 coding DNA: TGTGCCATCAGACCCTTAACCAGGCCCCTCTGCGAAGAGCAGTACTTC. This rearrangement joins TRBV10-3 to TRBJ2-7, with D unclear. The CDR3 is made up of 16 amino acids. V gave up 6 bases and J gave up 7 bases, with 25 bases separating them. CDR1 and CDR2 from the germline V gene are ENHRY and SYGVKD.

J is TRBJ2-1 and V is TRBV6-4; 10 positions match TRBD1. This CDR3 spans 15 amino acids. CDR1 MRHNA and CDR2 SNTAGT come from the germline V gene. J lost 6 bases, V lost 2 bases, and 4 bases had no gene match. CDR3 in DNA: TGTGCCAGCAGTGACGGGACAGGGGCGGGCAATGAGCAGTTCTTC. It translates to CASSDGTGAGNEQFF.

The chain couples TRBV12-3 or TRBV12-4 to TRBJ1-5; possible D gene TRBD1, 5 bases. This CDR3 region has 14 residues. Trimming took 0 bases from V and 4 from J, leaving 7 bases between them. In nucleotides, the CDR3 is TGTGCCAGCAGTTTAGCAGGGGCAAATCAGCCCCAGCATTTT. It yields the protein CASSLAGANQPQHF.

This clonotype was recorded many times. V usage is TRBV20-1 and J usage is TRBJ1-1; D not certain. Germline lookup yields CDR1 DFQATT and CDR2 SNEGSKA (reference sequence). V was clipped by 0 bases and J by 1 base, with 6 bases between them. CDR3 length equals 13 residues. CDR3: CSARDSGNTEAFF. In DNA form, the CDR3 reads TGCAGTGCTAGAGACTCGGGGAACACTGAAGCTTTCTTT.

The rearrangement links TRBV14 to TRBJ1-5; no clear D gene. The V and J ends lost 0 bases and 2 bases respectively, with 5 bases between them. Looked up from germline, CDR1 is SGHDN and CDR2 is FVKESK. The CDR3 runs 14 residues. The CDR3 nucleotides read TGTGCCAGCAGCCAAGAGGCGTGCAATCAGCCCCAGCATTTT. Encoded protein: CASSQEACNQPQHF.

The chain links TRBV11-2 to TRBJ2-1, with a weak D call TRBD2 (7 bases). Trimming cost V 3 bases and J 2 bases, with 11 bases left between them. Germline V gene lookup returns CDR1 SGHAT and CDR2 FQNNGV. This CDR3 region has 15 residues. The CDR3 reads CASSFGGGPYNEQFF. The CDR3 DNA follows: TGTGCCAGCAGCTTCGGCGGGGGCCCCTACAATGAGCAGTTCTTC.

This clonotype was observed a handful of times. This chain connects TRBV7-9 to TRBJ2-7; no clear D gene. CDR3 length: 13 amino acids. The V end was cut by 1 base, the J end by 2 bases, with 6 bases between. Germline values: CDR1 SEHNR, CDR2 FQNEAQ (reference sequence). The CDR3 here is CASSLDGTYEQYF. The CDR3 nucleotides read TGTGCCAGCAGCTTAGACGGAACCTACGAGCAGTACTTC. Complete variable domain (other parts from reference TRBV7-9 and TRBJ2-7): DTGVSQNPRHKITKRGQNVTFRCDPISEHNRLYWYRQTLGQGPEFLTYFQNEAQLEKSRLLSDRFSAERPKGSFSTLEIQRTEQGDSAMYLCASSLDGTYEQYFGPGTRLTVT.

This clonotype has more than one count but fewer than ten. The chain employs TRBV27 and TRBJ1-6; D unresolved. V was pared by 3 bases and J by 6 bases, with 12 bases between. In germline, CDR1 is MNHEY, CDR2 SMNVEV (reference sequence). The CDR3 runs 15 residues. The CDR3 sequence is CASSFGLVGNSPLHF. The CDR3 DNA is TGTGCCAGCAGTTTTGGTTTAGTCGGTAATTCACCCCTCCACTTT.